The 13 T cell receptor beta chains in this list originate from one sample, sequenced in a study of T cell repertoires in cytomegalovirus infection. Each CDR3 protein gets one entry after TCRdb re-called the reads with MiXCR. Altogether around 430,000 distinct CDR3 sequences are present, about 44% being singletons, with the ten largest covering about 41%. Their antigens remain unidentified. Source: cultured PBMCs, taken from culture after CMV antigen stimulation. The receptors were gathered from a human donor in good health (CMV status not recorded). Some clones in this sample may be carry-over from other donors' samples.

The chain recombines TRBV6-6 with TRBJ1-1, with TRBD1 matching over 7 bases. Germline assignment: CDR1 MNHNY and CDR2 SVGAGI (reference sequence). This CDR3 has 14 residues. V shed 2 bases and J 4 bases; nucleotides not matched to a gene: 4. The CDR3 coding sequence is TGTGCCAGCAGTTACACCTCAGGGGGCACTGAAGCTTTCTTT. This sequence encodes CASSYTSGGTEAFF.

This clonotype was detected ten times or more. The V call is TRBV7-2, the J call TRBJ1-2; TRBD1 matches at 7 bases. Germline loops: CDR1 SGHTA, CDR2 FQGNSA. With V trimmed by 5 bases and J by 8 bases, 14 bases remained unmatched. The CDR3 runs to 15 residues. The CDR3 protein is CASSVSTGVSRGYTF. The CDR3 DNA reads TGTGCCAGCAGCGTCTCCACAGGGGTTTCCCGGGGCTACACCTTC. Variable domain in full (rest from reference TRBV7-2 and TRBJ1-2): GAGVSQSPSNKVTEKGKDVELRCDPISGHTALYWYRQSLGQGLEFLIYFQGNSAPDKSGLPSDRFSAERTGGSVSTLTIQRTQQEDSAVYLCASSVSTGVSRGYTFGSGTRLTVV.

The rearrangement joins TRBV12-3 or TRBV12-4 to TRBJ2-3; tentatively, D is TRBD1 or TRBD2 (5 bases each). The CDR3 sequence is 15 residues long. The V end lost 3 bases, the J end lost 3 bases, and 13 bases lay between the germline ends. CDR3 in DNA: TGTGCCAGCAGTTTTAGAGGGGTTGCGACAGATACGCAGTATTTT. This gives the protein CASSFRGVATDTQYF.

This clonotype was detected only a few times. This chain links TRBV12-3 or TRBV12-4 with TRBJ2-3; 7 positions match TRBD2. There are 16 residues in the CDR3. Trimming at V came to 8 bases and at J to 2 bases, leaving 13 bases not matched to a gene. For the CDR3, the DNA is TGTGCCAGCCGCCTTGGCGGGAGCCTCCCCACAGATACGCAGTATTTT. This codes for CASRLGGSLPTDTQYF.

The chain carries TRBV7-6 and TRBJ2-7; D is perhaps TRBD1 or TRBD2 (5 bases each). This CDR3 spans 14 amino acids. Between the trimmed V and J ends, which lost 3 bases and 1 base, there was a span of 10 bases. Per germline, CDR1 SGHVS and CDR2 FNYEAQ. DNA for the CDR3: TGTGCCAGCAGCTTTGGGGGATATTCCTACGAGCAGTACTTC. Translated, it gives CASSFGGYSYEQYF. The whole variable domain, remainder taken from reference TRBV7-6 and TRBJ2-7, is GAGVSQSPRYKVTKRGQDVALRCDPISGHVSLYWYRQALGQGPEFLTYFNYEAQQDKSGLPNDRFSAERPEGSISTLTIQRTEQRDSAMYRCASSFGGYSYEQYFGPGTRLTVT.

The sample holds a few counts of this clonotype. The rearrangement links TRBV19 to TRBJ1-1; D gene ambiguous. Looked up from germline, CDR1 is LNHDA and CDR2 is SQIVND (reference sequence). The CDR3 consists of 14 residues. The ends were cut back, 6 bases at V and 6 bases at J, with 17 bases in the middle. In DNA, the CDR3 is TGTGCCAGTAGCCCACCCGGGCGGTGGGCTGAAGCTTTCTTT. It translates to CASSPPGRWAEAFF.

The chain links TRBV7-9 to TRBJ2-3, with TRBD1 matching over 7 bases. The CDR3 runs to 15 residues. After removal of 0 bases from V and 4 bases from J, the junction contained 4 bases not matched to a gene. Germline values: CDR1 SEHNR, CDR2 FQNEAQ (reference sequence). The DNA of the CDR3 is TGTGCCAGCAGCTTAGCCCGACAGGGCGCAGATACGCAGTATTTT. This gives the protein CASSLARQGADTQYF. The full variable domain, rest sourced from reference TRBV7-9 and TRBJ2-3, is DTGVSQNPRHKITKRGQNVTFRCDPISEHNRLYWYRQTLGQGPEFLTYFQNEAQLEKSRLLSDRFSAERPKGSFSTLEIQRTEQGDSAMYLCASSLARQGADTQYFGPGTRLTVL.

V gene TRBV6-1 combines with J gene TRBJ2-1; D could derive from TRBD1 or TRBD2 (5 bases each). The V gene's germline CDR1 is MNHNS and CDR2 SASEGT. Trimming pared 4 bases from V and 9 bases from J, leaving 22 bases between. The CDR3 totals 16 residues. CDR3 in DNA: TGTGCCAGCAGTGTCTTAACAGGTGGAGACGAGGGTGAGCAGTTCTTC. Encoded protein: CASSVLTGGDEGEQFF.

This clonotype has only a few counts. The rearrangement joins TRBV12-3 or TRBV12-4 to TRBJ1-2; D is unclear. The CDR3 loop spans 14 amino acids. Trimming left V 6 bases short and J 8 bases short, with 19 bases between. CDR3 sequence (DNA): TGTGCCAGCAGCCTCCCCACCCAGGTTGGGGGCTACACCTTC. Amino acids: CASSLPTQVGGYTF.

This chain connects TRBV2 to TRBJ2-3, with 10 bases fitting TRBD2. CDR3 length: 16 amino acids. Per the germline V gene, CDR1 is SNHLY and CDR2 is FYNNEI. The J segment lost 3 bases and the V segment lost 6 bases, leaving 9 bases of the junction unmatched. CDR3 nucleotide sequence: TGTGCCAGCAGACCGCTCCAGCGGGGGGGAACAGATACGCAGTATTTT. Its protein product is CASRPLQRGGTDTQYF.

This clonotype was counted a few times. V is TRBV4-1 and J is TRBJ1-1; D unclear. Between the trimmed V and J ends, which lost 1 base and 3 bases, there was a span of 9 bases. The CDR3 length is 14 residues. Per the germline V gene, CDR1 is MGHRA and CDR2 is YSYEKL. The CDR3, as DNA: TGCGCCAGCAGCCAAGGGTGGGAGTACACTGAAGCTTTCTTT. It translates to CASSQGWEYTEAFF.

This clonotype was found a few times. The chain couples TRBV7-3 to TRBJ1-1; D call uncertain. With 2 bases removed from V and 1 base from J, the gap between germline ends came to 11 bases. This CDR3 is 15 amino acids long. Germline-derived CDR1 and CDR2 are SGHTA and FQGTGA. This CDR3 reads CASSLVAGRNTEAFF. The CDR3 nucleotides read TGTGCCAGCAGCTTAGTCGCGGGAAGGAACACTGAAGCTTTCTTT.

This clonotype was seen a handful of times. This chain joins TRBV6-8 and TRBJ1-2; no definite D call. This CDR3 is built from 13 residues. V was trimmed by 4 bases and J by 2 bases, leaving 8 bases between them. Germline CDR1 MNHGY, CDR2 SAAAGT. DNA of the CDR3: TGTGCCAGCAGTTTGACAAGAAACTATGGCTACACCTTC. Protein: CASSLTRNYGYTF.